These 27 T cell receptor beta chains were sequenced from one sample in a study of cytomegalovirus exposure and HLA in healthy donors. Primers for the PCR totalled 60 Vbeta and 13 Jbeta. Clones were sequenced by immunoSEQ multiplex PCR, and TCRdb holds only the in-frame ones, with some missing. There are about 83,000 clones in the sample; about 69% occur only once, and more than 3.5% lies in the top ten. The specimen sequenced was PBMCs. These receptors all come from a man in his 60s in good health and CMV-seronegative.

V is TRBV27 and J is TRBJ2-7, with 11 bases aligning to TRBD1. CDR3 length: 15 residues. V dropped 6 bases and J dropped 9; count of bases not matched to a gene: 13. CDR1 is MNHEY and CDR2 is SMNVEV in the germline V gene (reference sequence). CDR3 region: CASSHKADRGQGQYF. CDR3 bases: TGTGCCAGCAGCCATAAGGCGGACAGGGGGCAGGGGCAGTACTTC.

The rearrangement joins TRBV5-1 to TRBJ2-7; the D gene is possibly TRBD1 (6 bases). V was cut by 1 base and J by 6 bases, with 11 bases left in between. This CDR3 has 13 amino acids. Germline-derived CDR1 and CDR2 are SGHRS and YFSETQ. The CDR3 coding sequence is TGCGCCAGCAGCTTGATAACAGGGCGCGAGCAGTACTTC. Its translation: CASSLITGREQYF.

The chain uses TRBV30 and TRBJ1-2; 7 bases are shared with TRBD1. The CDR3 has 15 amino acids. J lost 5 bases, V lost 0 bases, and 9 bases had no gene match. Germline V gene data show CDR1 as GTSNPN and CDR2 as SVGIG (reference sequence). The CDR3 sequence is CAWSVPGQISYGYTF. The CDR3 DNA reads TGTGCCTGGAGTGTACCGGGACAGATATCTTATGGCTACACCTTC.

This rearrangement joins TRBV25-1 to TRBJ2-5, with 10 bases lining up with TRBD1. CDR1 MGHDK and CDR2 SYGVNS come from the germline V gene. V dropped 2 bases and J dropped 3; count of bases not matched to a gene: 6. This CDR3 is 16 amino acids long. CDR3 residues: CASSERGTGDKETQYF. CDR3 DNA: TGTGCCAGCAGTGAACGAGGGACAGGGGATAAAGAGACCCAGTACTTC.

The chain's CDR3 is CASSLASPPLLGYTF. The CDR3 nucleotides read TGTGCCAGCAGCTTAGCGTCGCCCCCACTGCTGGGCTACACCTTC. The chain carries TRBV7-8 and TRBJ1-2; no reliable D call. The V and J ends lost 0 bases and 8 bases respectively, with 16 bases between them. In germline, CDR1 is SGHVS, CDR2 FQNEAQ. The CDR3 covers 15 residues.

This clone has a handful of counts. V is TRBV6-6 and J is TRBJ2-1, with D perhaps matching TRBD1 (6 bases). V dropped 8 bases and J dropped 5 bases, with 19 bases sitting between them. The CDR3 runs to 15 residues. CDR1 and CDR2 (germline): MNHNY, SVGAGI (reference sequence). CDR3 nucleotide sequence: TGTGCCAGCTATAATCCCCGGGACACAGACAATGAGCAGTTCTTC. It is translated as CASYNPRDTDNEQFF.

The chain couples TRBV6-6 to TRBJ1-1; possible D gene TRBD1, 5 bases. V was clipped by 6 bases and J by 5 bases, with 13 bases between them. There are 13 residues in the CDR3. The germline CDR1 and CDR2 sequences are MNHNY and SVGAGI (reference sequence). DNA of the CDR3: TGTGCCAGCAGACCAAACCGGGGGACTGAAGCTTTCTTT. Translated, it gives CASRPNRGTEAFF.

The genes are TRBV4-1 and TRBJ2-2, with 9 bases fitting TRBD2. This CDR3 spans 15 amino acids. Per germline, CDR1 MGHRA and CDR2 YSYEKL. The trim removed 4 bases at V and 6 bases at J, leaving 6 bases unmatched. In DNA form, the CDR3 reads TGCGCCAGCAGCCCCCGGGAGCGGGGGGCCGGGGAGCTGTTTTTT. Protein: CASSPRERGAGELFF.

This clone came up once. J is TRBJ1-4 and V is TRBV4-2; D is unclear. The germline gives CDR1 LGHNA, CDR2 YNFKEQ. Between the trimmed V and J ends, which lost 0 bases and 10 bases, there was a span of 6 bases. The CDR3 consists of 12 residues. CDR3 sequence reads: CASSQDSGKLFF. CDR3 coding DNA: TGTGCCAGCAGCCAAGATTCCGGAAAACTGTTTTTT.

The CDR3 DNA sequence: TGTGCCAGCAGTGTGGCGGGGGGTAGGGATACGCAGTATTTT. It specifies CASSVAGGRDTQYF. The chain is built from TRBV6-5 and TRBJ2-3; 8 bases align to TRBD2. The germline V gene encodes CDR1 MNHEY and CDR2 SVGAGI. This CDR3 comprises 14 residues. V gave up 5 bases and J gave up 6 bases; unmatched junction bases: 7.

CDR3 bases: TGTGCCAGTAGTCCGGGACATTCGTCGAATTCACCCCTCCACTTT. Its translation: CASSPGHSSNSPLHF. The chain combines TRBV19 with TRBJ1-6, with TRBD1 as a possible D gene (6 bases). The CDR3 extends over 15 amino acids. Trimming shortened V by 5 bases and J by 7 bases, and 15 bases separated the two germline ends. Germline V gene sequence: CDR1 LNHDA, CDR2 SQIVND (reference sequence).

V usage is TRBV6-5 and J usage is TRBJ2-3, with unresolved D. Germline CDR1 is MNHEY and CDR2 is SVGAGI. V shed 4 bases and J shed 6 bases, with 8 bases lying between them. CDR3 length: 12 amino acids. CDR3 loop: CASSSLGDTQYF. DNA of the CDR3: TGTGCCAGCAGTTCCCTCGGGGATACGCAGTATTTT.

The chain couples TRBV5-1 to TRBJ1-3; perhaps TRBD1 as D (5 bases). Between the trimmed V and J ends, which lost 4 bases and 4 bases, there was a span of 12 bases. This CDR3 contains 14 residues. The germline V gene has CDR1 SGHRS and CDR2 YFSETQ. The CDR3 loop is CASSGGDPGNTIYF. The DNA for the CDR3 is TGCGCCAGCAGCGGAGGGGATCCCGGAAACACCATATATTTT.

The rearrangement joins TRBV6-5 to TRBJ2-5; 9 bases match TRBD1. Matching the DNA end better, TRBJ2-7 makes the J call doubtful. CDR3 length: 12 amino acids. In germline, CDR1 is MNHEY, CDR2 SVGAGI. CDR3 residues: CASSRTGDEQYF. DNA of the CDR3: TGTGCCAGCAGCAGGACAGGGGACGAGCAGTACTTC.

The V and J genes are TRBV6-1 and TRBJ1-1, with D maybe TRBD1 (6 bases). The germline V gene encodes CDR1 MNHNS and CDR2 SASEGT. The CDR3 runs 14 residues. V shed 5 bases and J shed 3 bases, with 13 bases lying between them. The CDR3 region is CASSTTGIYTEAFF. CDR3 nucleotide sequence: TGTGCCAGCAGTACTACAGGGATTTACACTGAAGCTTTCTTT.

The chain carries TRBV27 and TRBJ2-4; the D is unclear. V lost 5 bases and J 0 bases, leaving 8 bases between the germline ends. The CDR3 spans 14 residues. Germline CDR1 reads MNHEY; CDR2 reads SMNVEV (reference sequence). In DNA form, the CDR3 reads TGTGCCAGCAGTCCCAGAATAGCCAAAAACATTCAGTACTTC. This gives the protein CASSPRIAKNIQYF.

This chain uses TRBV27 with TRBJ1-2; 9 bases map to TRBD1. CDR3 size: 17 residues. CDR1 and CDR2 (germline): MNHEY, SMNVEV (reference sequence). The V and J ends lost 2 bases and 3 bases, in that order; junction bases with no gene match: 10. This CDR3 reads CASSLTGQGVGYYGYTF. For the CDR3, the DNA is TGTGCCAGCAGTTTAACGGGACAGGGTGTCGGCTACTATGGCTACACCTTC.

The rearrangement links TRBV5-6 to TRBJ1-1, with D tentatively TRBD1 (5 bases). The germline V and J ends were trimmed by 2 bases and 5 bases, with 13 bases remaining between them. There are 14 residues in the CDR3. Germline lookup yields CDR1 SGHDT and CDR2 YYEEEE. CDR3 DNA: TGTGCCAGCAGCTTCGGCGAAAAGGGGACTGAAGCTTTCTTT. Translation gives CASSFGEKGTEAFF.

The V gene is TRBV18, the J gene TRBJ2-7; 8 bases fit TRBD1. V shed 3 bases, J shed 4 bases, and the junction held 8 bases outside the gene matches. The germline V gene encodes CDR1 KGHSH and CDR2 LQKENI. The CDR3 is 15 amino acids. This chain's CDR3 is CASSPSDRVGYEQYF. The CDR3 coding sequence is TGTGCCAGCTCACCCTCGGACAGGGTAGGATACGAGCAGTACTTC.

The rearrangement links TRBV2 to TRBJ2-5; D gene ambiguous. Germline-derived CDR1 and CDR2 are SNHLY and FYNNEI. The CDR3 has 12 amino acids. With 11 bases removed from V and 7 bases from J, the gap between germline ends came to 17 bases. The CDR3 DNA is TGTGCCCGAGAGACGGCCCCAGGGACCCAGTACTTC. Amino acid sequence: CARETAPGTQYF.

The table lists this clone with a few counts. The chain is built from TRBV5-1 and TRBJ1-1, with a tentative D call TRBD1 (5 bases). Germline V gene lookup returns CDR1 SGHRS and CDR2 YFSETQ. Trimming cost V 4 bases and J 1 base, with 11 bases left between them. The CDR3 totals 14 residues. The CDR3 DNA is TGCGCCAGCAGCGTGTGGACAAAGAACACTGAAGCTTTCTTT. It translates to CASSVWTKNTEAFF.

The chain carries TRBV6-5 and TRBJ2-5; tentative D call: TRBD2 (5 bases). From germline, CDR1 is MNHEY and CDR2 SVGAGI. The CDR3 length is 14 residues. The V and J ends lost 2 bases and 1 base respectively, with 8 bases between them. The CDR3 sequence is CASSYEGAQETQYF. DNA for the CDR3: TGTGCCAGCAGTTACGAGGGAGCCCAAGAGACCCAGTACTTC.

The chain links TRBV5-1 to TRBJ2-7; a possible D gene is TRBD1 (6 bases). The V and J ends lost 0 bases and 7 bases respectively, with 14 bases between them. Germline V gene lookup returns CDR1 SGHRS and CDR2 YFSETQ. This CDR3 has 14 amino acids. The CDR3 DNA follows: TGCGCCAGCAGCTTGGTAGCAGGGGTGAGGGAGCAGTACTTC. This encodes CASSLVAGVREQYF.

Turning to this clone: A junction end diverges from the germline sequence, so it may reflect a read error. The J gene is TRBJ2-7, the V gene TRBV7-9; 10 positions agree with TRBD1. The CDR3 is made up of 15 amino acids. Germline values: CDR1 SEHNR, CDR2 FQNEAQ (reference sequence). CDR3 coding DNA: TGTTCCAGCAGACAGGGACAGGGGATCTCCTACGAGCAGTACTTC. This codes for CSSRQGQGISYEQYF.

The V and J genes are TRBV13 and TRBJ2-3; 12 positions match TRBD2. The V and J ends lost 1 base and 4 bases, in that order; junction bases with no gene match: 6. Germline CDR1 is PRHDT and CDR2 is FYEKMQ (reference sequence). This CDR3 has 17 amino acids. CDR3 sequence (DNA): TGTGCCAGCAGCTTAGATTCTAGCGGGGGGGCCCCAGATACGCAGTATTTT. Translating gives CASSLDSSGGAPDTQYF.

The V and J genes are TRBV7-9 and TRBJ1-5; D not certain. The CDR3 is made up of 16 amino acids. V lost 0 bases and J lost 6, with 15 bases in between. The germline gives CDR1 SEHNR, CDR2 FQNEAQ (reference sequence). The DNA of the CDR3 is TGTGCCAGCAGCTTAGCTAGTCGAGGGATTGGTCAGCCCCAGCATTTT. This gives the protein CASSLASRGIGQPQHF.

This clone was observed a few times. The rearrangement uses TRBV4-1 and TRBJ2-7; a possible D gene is TRBD1 (5 bases). Germline CDR1 and CDR2: MGHRA and YSYEKL. The CDR3 covers 15 residues. V was clipped by 0 bases and J by 7 bases, with 16 bases between them. The CDR3 loop is CASSQENPTKGEQYF. DNA of the CDR3: TGCGCCAGCAGCCAAGAGAACCCAACGAAGGGGGAGCAGTACTTC.